Listed below are T cell receptor beta chains from one sample, sequenced in a study of control samples from healthy donors and cancer patients. Sequenced by immunoSEQ multiplex PCR; TCRdb stores in-frame clones only, minus some. This table has tens of thousands of clones, roughly 90% appearing once. The sample consisted of PBMCs. These receptors came from a man aged 45-60 years with head and neck cancer. Both conserved end residues are part of each CDR3. D genes are given only for firm matches. Clone size appears in some rows only: once, few, many, or a class for an expanded clone.

>TRBJ2-3|TRBV4-1|.|TRBD1
CASSQQGANTDTQYF
TGCGCCAGCAGCCAACAGGGGGCTAACACAGATACGCAGTATTTT
>TRBJ2-2|TRBV7-9|.|TRBD1
CASSLLWDRGTGELFF
TGTGCCAGCAGCTTACTTTGGGACAGGGGCACCGGGGAGCTGTTTTTT
>TRBJ1-2|TRBV4-3|once|TRBD1
CASSQEPTGVDGYTF
TGCGCCAGCAGCCAGGAGCCGACAGGGGTCGACGGCTACACCTTC
>TRBJ1-6|TRBV5-4|.|TRBD1
CASSSGGTGKNSPLHF
TGTGCCAGCAGCTCGGGCGGGACAGGGAAAAATTCACCCCTCCACTTT
>TRBJ1-5|TRBV19|.|.
CASSTSLNQPQHF
TGTGCCAGTAGCACAAGTTTGAATCAGCCCCAGCATTTT
>TRBJ2-7|TRBV18|few|.
CASSPLPGTTAYEQYF
TGTGCCAGCTCACCCCTGCCAGGGACAACCGCCTACGAGCAGTACTTC
>TRBJ1-3|TRBV6-6|.|.
CASSPAGNTIYF
TGTGCCAGCAGCCCGGCTGGAAACACCATATATTTT
>TRBJ2-5|TRBV3-1/TRBV3-2|once|.
CASSPPGRNKETQYF
TGTGCCAGCAGCCCACCGGGTAGGAATAAAGAGACCCAGTACTTC
>TRBJ2-3|TRBV5-6|.|TRBD2
CASSIGLAGGADTQYF
TGTGCCAGCAGCATAGGACTAGCGGGGGGTGCAGATACGCAGTATTTT
>TRBJ2-4|TRBV6-2/TRBV6-3|.|.
CASSYTQGKNIQYF
TGTGCCAGCAGTTACACACAGGGCAAAAACATTCAGTACTTC
>TRBJ2-7|TRBV12-5|.|TRBD1
CASGRMDRGRDEQYF
TGTGCTAGTGGTCGAATGGACAGGGGTCGGGACGAGCAGTACTTC
>TRBJ1-4|TRBV6-6|.|TRBD1
CASKDREYNEKLFF
TGTGCCAGCAAGGACAGGGAATATAATGAAAAACTGTTTTTT
>TRBJ2-3|TRBV7-2|.|.
CASSVEGLMDTQYF
TGTGCCAGCTCTGTGGAGGGCCTTATGGATACGCAGTATTTT
>TRBJ2-5|TRBV28|once|.
CASSSPLGTGGVETQYF
TGTGCCAGCAGTTCACCCCTTGGTACAGGGGGGGTTGAGACCCAGTACTTC
>TRBJ2-2|TRBV5-6|.|.
CASSGGQINTGELFF
TGTGCCAGCAGCGGAGGACAGATAAACACCGGGGAGCTGTTTTTT
>TRBJ1-2|TRBV4-3|.|.
CASSQERGDGYTF
TGCGCCAGCAGCCAAGAGAGGGGAGATGGCTACACCTTC
>TRBJ2-6|TRBV19|.|.
CASVDTSGANVLTF
TGTGCCAGCGTTGACACGTCTGGGGCCAACGTCCTGACTTTC
>TRBJ2-2|TRBV7-2|.|.
CASSLVGGNTGELFF
TGTGCCAGCAGCTTAGTCGGGGGGAACACCGGGGAGCTGTTTTTT
>TRBJ1-1|TRBV4-1|.|TRBD1
CASSHLTGSNTEAFF
TGCGCCAGCAGCCACTTGACAGGGTCGAACACTGAAGCTTTCTTT
>TRBJ2-1|TRBV9|.|TRBD2
CASSVGASGSDEQFF
TGTGCCAGCAGCGTAGGGGCTAGCGGGAGCGATGAGCAGTTCTTC
>TRBJ2-7|TRBV5-1|.|TRBD1
CASSLEGQFPSYEQYF
TGCGCCAGCAGCTTGGAGGGACAGTTTCCCTCCTACGAGCAGTACTTC
>TRBJ2-6|TRBV7-2|.|.
CASMSDPSGANVLTF
TGTGCCAGCATGTCAGACCCCTCTGGGGCCAACGTCCTGACTTTC
>TRBJ2-5|TRBV7-2|.|TRBD1
CASSTRDRRETQYF
TGTGCCAGCAGTACCCGGGACAGGAGGGAGACCCAGTACTTC
>TRBJ2-2|TRBV9|once|.
CASSVVGDTGELFF
TGTGCCAGCAGCGTAGTTGGGGACACCGGGGAGCTGTTTTTT
>TRBJ2-3|TRBV5-1|.|.
CASSLVAGTDTQYF
TGCGCCAGCAGCTTGGTGGCAGGGACAGATACGCAGTATTTT
>TRBJ2-1|TRBV7-6|.|TRBD2
CASSLGGGRRSNEQFF
TGTGCCAGCAGCTTAGGCGGGGGGCGGCGGTCGAATGAGCAGTTCTTC
>TRBJ2-1|TRBV6-5|.|TRBD2
CASSPGGGDEQFF
TGTGCCAGCAGTCCCGGGGGAGGGGATGAGCAGTTCTTC
>TRBJ1-1|TRBV7-8|once|TRBD1
CASSPGQGTKAFF
TGTGCCAGCAGCCCAGGACAGGGAACGAAAGCTTTCTTT
>TRBJ2-7|TRBV28|.|TRBD1
CASSAVGGTLYEQYF
TGTGCCAGCAGTGCGGTAGGGGGCACCCTCTACGAGCAGTACTTC
>TRBJ2-2|TRBV11-3|once|.
CASSPNTGELFF
TGTGCCAGCAGCCCCAACACCGGGGAGCTGTTTTTT
>TRBJ2-5|TRBV19|.|.
CASSIVSIGGETQYF
TGTGCCAGTAGTATTGTCTCCATAGGTGGAGAGACCCAGTACTTC
>TRBJ2-5|TRBV7-3|.|TRBD1
CASSLRTGGGETQYF
TGTGCCAGCAGCCTACGGACAGGGGGCGGTGAGACCCAGTACTTC
>TRBJ1-2|TRBV7-9|.|.
CASSPTAIYGYTF
TGTGCCAGCAGCCCGACAGCTATCTATGGCTACACCTTC
>TRBJ1-1|TRBV5-5|.|.
CASSFVDEAFF
TGTGCCAGCAGCTTCGTTGATGAAGCTTTCTTT
>TRBJ2-3|TRBV18|.|TRBD1
CASSPRQGSTDTQYF
TGTGCCAGCTCCCCTAGACAGGGGAGCACAGATACGCAGTATTTT
>TRBJ2-1|TRBV18|.|.
CASSPGASNEQFF
TGTGCCAGCTCACCTGGGGCTAGCAATGAGCAGTTCTTC
>TRBJ2-1|TRBV14|.|TRBD2
CASSQLPGLAGADYNNEQFF
TGTGCCAGCAGCCAGCTCCCGGGACTAGCGGGGGCCGACTATAACAATGAGCAGTTCTTC
>TRBJ2-7|TRBV2|.|TRBD2
CASSAYRGLAGSSSYEQYF
TGTGCCAGCAGTGCATACAGGGGACTAGCGGGCTCGAGCTCCTACGAGCAGTACTTC
>TRBJ1-4|TRBV6-5|.|.
CASSDDTTNEKLFF
TGTGCCAGCAGCGACGACACAACTAATGAAAAACTGTTTTTT
>TRBJ2-7|TRBV5-5|.|TRBD1
CASSSTGQGIYEQYF
TGTGCCAGCAGCTCGACGGGACAGGGGATTTACGAGCAGTACTTC
>TRBJ1-4|TRBV2|.|TRBD1
CASSGQGGREKLFF
TGTGCCAGCAGTGGACAGGGAGGACGTGAAAAACTGTTTTTT